The 3 T cell receptor beta chains below come from one sample, sequenced in a study of CD8+ T cells in alopecia areata. RNA extraction was followed by reverse transcription into cDNA, which acted as the sequencing template. Sequenced by immunoSEQ multiplex PCR; TCRdb stores in-frame clones only, minus some. Singletons are absent from the sample, which has 270,000 or so clones. A sort of pooled cutaneous lymph node cells used CD4, CD8alpha, NKG2D, NKG2ACE and other stains. Sequenced sample: CD4+ T cells sorted from a lymph node. All receptors come from a C3H/HeJ mouse with alopecia areata. Mouse MHC haplotype: H2-k.

A note on this clone: The gene names given are mouse names. Other nucleotide sequences in the sample specify the same CDR3. Partial CDR3 DNA: TGCACCTGCAGTGCAGGGGGCGGGGGTCAAAAC. The encoded protein is CTCSAGGGGQN. The whole CDR3 protein is CTCSAGGGGQNTLYF. The chain uses TRBV1 and TRBJ2-4; either TRBD1 or TRBD2 may fit D (5 bases each). The sequenced fragment ends 4 residues before the CDR3 boundary, so the rest is inferred from the germline J gene. The germline V gene has CDR1 NSQYPW and CDR2 LRSPGD (reference sequence). V was cut by 1 base and J by 1 base, with 9 bases left in between. There are 15 residues in the CDR3.

Notes on this clone: The listed genes are named as in mouse. Coverage ceases 4 residues before the CDR3 finishes, and the germline J gene fills in the end. Other DNA variants within this sample encode the same CDR3. The chain couples TRBV1 to TRBJ2-1; 7 bases match TRBD1. Trimming at V came to 3 bases and at J to 4 bases, leaving 6 bases not matched to a gene. Per germline, CDR1 NSQYPW and CDR2 LRSPGD (reference sequence). This CDR3 spans 15 amino acids. The covered CDR3 bases are TGCACCTGCAGTGCCAACCGGGACAGATATGCT. Translated: CTCSANRDRYA. In full, the CDR3 reads CTCSANRDRYAEQFF.

A remark on this clone: Genes and germline are mouse. The chain's CDR3 is CASSDDWVNQDTQYF. The sequenced part of the CDR3 DNA is TGTGCCAGCAGTGATGACTGGGTTAACCAAGAC. V is TRBV13-1 and J is TRBJ2-5; D is possibly TRBD2 (6 bases). The read ends 4 residues before the CDR3 terminus; that terminus is restored from the germline J gene. CDR3 length: 15 amino acids. The V end lost 0 bases, the J end lost 0 bases, and 8 bases lay between the germline ends. Germline CDR1 and CDR2: NSHNY and SYGAGN.